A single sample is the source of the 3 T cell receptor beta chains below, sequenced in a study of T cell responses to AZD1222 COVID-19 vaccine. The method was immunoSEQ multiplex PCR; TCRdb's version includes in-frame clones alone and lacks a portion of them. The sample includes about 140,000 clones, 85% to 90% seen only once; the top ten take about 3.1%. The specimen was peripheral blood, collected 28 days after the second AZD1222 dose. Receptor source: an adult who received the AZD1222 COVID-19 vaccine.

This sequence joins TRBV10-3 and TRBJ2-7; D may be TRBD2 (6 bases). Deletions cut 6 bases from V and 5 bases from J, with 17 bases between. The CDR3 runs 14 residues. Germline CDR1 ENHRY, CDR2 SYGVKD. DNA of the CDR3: TGTGCCATCAGGAGGGAGGCCAGAACGGACGAGCAGTACTTC. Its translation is CAIRREARTDEQYF.

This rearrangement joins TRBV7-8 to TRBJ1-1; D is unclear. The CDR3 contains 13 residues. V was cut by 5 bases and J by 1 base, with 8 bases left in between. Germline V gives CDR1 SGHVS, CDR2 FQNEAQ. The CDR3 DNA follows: TGTGCCAGCAGCGCGCAGTGGAACACTGAAGCTTTCTTT. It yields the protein CASSAQWNTEAFF. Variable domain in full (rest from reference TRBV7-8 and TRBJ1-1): GAGVSQSPRYKVAKRGQDVALRCDPISGHVSLFWYQQALGQGPEFLTYFQNEAQLDKSGLPSDRFFAERPEGSVSTLKIQRTQQEDSAVYLCASSAQWNTEAFFGQGTRLTVV.

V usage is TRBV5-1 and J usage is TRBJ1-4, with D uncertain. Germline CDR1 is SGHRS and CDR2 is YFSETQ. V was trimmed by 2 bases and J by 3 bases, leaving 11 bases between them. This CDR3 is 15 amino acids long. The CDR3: CASSLRVQANEKLFF. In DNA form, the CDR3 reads TGCGCCAGCAGCTTACGGGTGCAGGCTAATGAAAAACTGTTTTTT.